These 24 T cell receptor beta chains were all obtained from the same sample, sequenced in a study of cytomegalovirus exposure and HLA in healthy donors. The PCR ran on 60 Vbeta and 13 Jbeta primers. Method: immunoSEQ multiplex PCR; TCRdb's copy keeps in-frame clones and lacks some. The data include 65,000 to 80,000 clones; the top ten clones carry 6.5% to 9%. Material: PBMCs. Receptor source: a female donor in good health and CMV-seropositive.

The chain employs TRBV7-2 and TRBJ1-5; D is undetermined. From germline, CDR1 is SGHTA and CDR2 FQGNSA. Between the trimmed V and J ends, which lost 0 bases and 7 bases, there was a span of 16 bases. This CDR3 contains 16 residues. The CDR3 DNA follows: TGTGCCAGCAGCTTAGCTTTCAATGGGCTCCAGCAGCCCCAGCATTTT. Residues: CASSLAFNGLQQPQHF.

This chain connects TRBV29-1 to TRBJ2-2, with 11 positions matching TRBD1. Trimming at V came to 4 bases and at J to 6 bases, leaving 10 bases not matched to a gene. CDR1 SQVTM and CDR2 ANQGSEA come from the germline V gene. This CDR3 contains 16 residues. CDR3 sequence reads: CSVGGTGGAAAGELFF. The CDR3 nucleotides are TGCAGCGTTGGGGGGACAGGGGGAGCGGCGGCCGGGGAGCTGTTTTTT.

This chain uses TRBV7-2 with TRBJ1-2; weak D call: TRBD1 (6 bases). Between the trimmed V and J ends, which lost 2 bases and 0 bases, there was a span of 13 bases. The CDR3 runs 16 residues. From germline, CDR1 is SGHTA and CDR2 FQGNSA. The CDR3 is CASSLYLPGANYGYTF. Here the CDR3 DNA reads TGTGCCAGCAGCTTATATTTGCCAGGGGCTAACTATGGCTACACCTTC. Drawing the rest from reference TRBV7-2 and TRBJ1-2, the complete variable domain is GAGVSQSPSNKVTEKGKDVELRCDPISGHTALYWYRQSLGQGLEFLIYFQGNSAPDKSGLPSDRFSAERTGGSVSTLTIQRTQQEDSAVYLCASSLYLPGANYGYTFGSGTRLTVV.

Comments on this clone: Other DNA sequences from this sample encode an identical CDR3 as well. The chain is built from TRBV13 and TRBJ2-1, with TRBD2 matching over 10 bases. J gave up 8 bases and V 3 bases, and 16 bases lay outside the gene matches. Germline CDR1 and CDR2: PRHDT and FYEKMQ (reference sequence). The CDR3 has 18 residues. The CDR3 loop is CASSFLTSGALAGDEQFF. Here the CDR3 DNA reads TGTGCCAGCAGCTTTCTCACTAGCGGGGCCCTGGCGGGGGATGAGCAGTTCTTC.

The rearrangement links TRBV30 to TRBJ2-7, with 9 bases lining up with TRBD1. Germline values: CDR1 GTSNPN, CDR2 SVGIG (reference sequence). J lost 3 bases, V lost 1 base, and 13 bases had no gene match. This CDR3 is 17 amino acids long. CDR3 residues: CAWSGGQGRQGGYEQYF. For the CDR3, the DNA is TGTGCCTGGAGTGGTGGACAGGGGAGGCAGGGGGGCTACGAGCAGTACTTC.

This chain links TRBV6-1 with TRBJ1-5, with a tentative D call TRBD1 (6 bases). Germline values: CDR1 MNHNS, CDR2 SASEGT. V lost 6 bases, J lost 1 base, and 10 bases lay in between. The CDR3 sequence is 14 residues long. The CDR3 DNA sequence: TGTGCCAGCAGCTACGGACAGAGCAATCAGCCCCAGCATTTT. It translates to CASSYGQSNQPQHF.

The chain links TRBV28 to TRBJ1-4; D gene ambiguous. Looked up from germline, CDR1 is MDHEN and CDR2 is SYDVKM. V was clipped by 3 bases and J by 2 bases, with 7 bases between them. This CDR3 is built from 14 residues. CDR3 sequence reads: CASSFVQTNEKLFF. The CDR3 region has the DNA TGTGCCAGCAGTTTCGTGCAGACTAATGAAAAACTGTTTTTT.

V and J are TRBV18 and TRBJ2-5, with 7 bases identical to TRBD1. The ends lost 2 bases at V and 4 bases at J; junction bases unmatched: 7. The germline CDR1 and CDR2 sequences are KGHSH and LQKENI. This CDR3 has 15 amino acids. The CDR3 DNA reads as TGTGCCAGCTCACCAGTGGGACAGCTCTTAGAGACCCAGTACTTC. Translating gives CASSPVGQLLETQYF.

The CDR3 reads CASSYSMRGGTEAFF. The CDR3 bases are TGTGCCAGCAGTTACTCGATGAGGGGGGGGACTGAAGCTTTCTTT. The V call is TRBV6-6, the J call TRBJ1-1, with a tentative D call TRBD1 (6 bases). CDR1 is MNHNY and CDR2 is SVGAGI in the germline V gene (reference sequence). CDR3 length: 15 residues. Trimming removed 0 bases from V and 5 bases from J, with 13 bases in between.

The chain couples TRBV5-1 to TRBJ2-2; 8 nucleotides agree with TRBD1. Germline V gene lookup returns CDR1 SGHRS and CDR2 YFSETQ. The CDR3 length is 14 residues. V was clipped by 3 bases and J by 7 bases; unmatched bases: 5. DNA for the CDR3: TGCGCCAGCAGCTCAGGGGGCTGGAACGGGGAGCTGTTTTTT. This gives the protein CASSSGGWNGELFF.

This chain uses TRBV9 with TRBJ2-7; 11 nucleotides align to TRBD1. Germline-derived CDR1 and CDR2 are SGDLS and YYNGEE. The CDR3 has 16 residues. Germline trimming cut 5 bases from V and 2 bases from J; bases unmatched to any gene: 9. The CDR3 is CASSKSGGQGAYEQYF. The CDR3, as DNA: TGTGCCAGCAGTAAAAGTGGGGGACAGGGGGCCTACGAGCAGTACTTC.

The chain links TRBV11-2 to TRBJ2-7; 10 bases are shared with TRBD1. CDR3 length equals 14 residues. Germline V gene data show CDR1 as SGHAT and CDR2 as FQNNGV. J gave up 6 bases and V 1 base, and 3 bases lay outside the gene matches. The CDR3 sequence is CASSLGGQGFEQYF. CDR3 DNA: TGTGCCAGCAGCTTAGGGGGACAGGGGTTCGAGCAGTACTTC.

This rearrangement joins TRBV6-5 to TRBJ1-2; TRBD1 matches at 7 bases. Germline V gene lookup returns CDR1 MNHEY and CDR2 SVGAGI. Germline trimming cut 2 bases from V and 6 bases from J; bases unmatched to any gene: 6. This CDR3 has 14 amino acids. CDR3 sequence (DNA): TGTGCCAGCAGTTACCAACCAGGGACAGATGGCTACACCTTC. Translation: CASSYQPGTDGYTF.

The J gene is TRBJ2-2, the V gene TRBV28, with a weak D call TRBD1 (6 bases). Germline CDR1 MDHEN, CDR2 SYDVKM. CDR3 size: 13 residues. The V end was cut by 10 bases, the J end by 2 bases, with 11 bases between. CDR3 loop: CATPGHNTGELFF. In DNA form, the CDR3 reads TGTGCCACCCCGGGACACAACACCGGGGAGCTGTTTTTT. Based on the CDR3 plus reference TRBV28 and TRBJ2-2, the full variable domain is DVKVTQSSRYLVKRTGEKVFLECVQDMDHENMFWYRQDPGLGLRLIYFSYDVKMKEKGDIPEGYSVSREKKERFSLILESASTNQTSMYLCATPGHNTGELFFGEGSRLTVL.

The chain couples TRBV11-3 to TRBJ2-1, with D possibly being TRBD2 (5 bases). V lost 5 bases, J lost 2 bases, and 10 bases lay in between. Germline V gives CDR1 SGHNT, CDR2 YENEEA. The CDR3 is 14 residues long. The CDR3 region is CASSQRAAYNEQFF. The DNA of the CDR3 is TGTGCCAGCAGCCAGAGGGCGGCCTACAATGAGCAGTTCTTC.

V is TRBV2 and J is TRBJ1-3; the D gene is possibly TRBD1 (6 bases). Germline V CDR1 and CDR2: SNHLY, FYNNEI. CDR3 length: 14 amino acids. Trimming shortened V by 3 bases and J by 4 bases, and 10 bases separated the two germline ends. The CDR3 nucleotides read TGTGCCAGCAGTGATGCAGGGACAGGAAACACCATATATTTT. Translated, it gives CASSDAGTGNTIYF.

The CDR3 loop reads CASSQAPSGGATGELFF. The CDR3 nucleotides read TGCGCCAGCAGCCAAGCACCTAGCGGGGGGGCCACCGGGGAGCTGTTTTTT. The chain uses TRBV4-1 and TRBJ2-2; TRBD2 matches at 12 bases. This CDR3 contains 17 residues. J was trimmed by 4 bases and V by 1 base; bases with no gene match: 4. Per the germline V gene, CDR1 is MGHRA and CDR2 is YSYEKL.

CDR3 sequence reads: CASSSSGTGGHLAAFF. CDR3 bases: TGTGCCAGCAGTTCTTCCGGGACAGGGGGCCACCTGGCAGCTTTCTTT. The chain links TRBV28 to TRBJ1-1, with TRBD1 matching 12 bases. There are 16 residues in the CDR3. In germline, CDR1 is MDHEN, CDR2 SYDVKM. The J segment lost 10 bases and the V segment lost 4 bases, leaving 13 bases of the junction unmatched. Looking up the rest from reference TRBV28 and TRBJ1-1 gives the full variable domain: DVKVTQSSRYLVKRTGEKVFLECVQDMDHENMFWYRQDPGLGLRLIYFSYDVKMKEKGDIPEGYSVSREKKERFSLILESASTNQTSMYLCASSSSGTGGHLAAFFGQGTRLTVV.

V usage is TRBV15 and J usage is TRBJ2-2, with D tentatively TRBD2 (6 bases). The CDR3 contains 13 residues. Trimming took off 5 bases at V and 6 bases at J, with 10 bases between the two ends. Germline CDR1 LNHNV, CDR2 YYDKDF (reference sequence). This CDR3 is CATSVRLAGELFF. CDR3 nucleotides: TGTGCCACCAGCGTAAGACTAGCCGGGGAGCTGTTTTTT.

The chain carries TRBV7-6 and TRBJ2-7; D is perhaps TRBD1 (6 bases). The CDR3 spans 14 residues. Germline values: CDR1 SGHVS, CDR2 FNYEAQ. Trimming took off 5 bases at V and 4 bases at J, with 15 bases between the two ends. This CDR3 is CASSRTQGLYEQYF. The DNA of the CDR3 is TGTGCCAGCAGCCGAACCCAGGGGCTTTACGAGCAGTACTTC.

CDR3 coding DNA: TGTGCCAGCAGTCCATGGGACAGGAACACCGGGGAGCTGTTTTTT. Protein sequence: CASSPWDRNTGELFF. The V and J genes are TRBV6-5 and TRBJ2-2; the match to TRBD1 covers 7 bases. The CDR3 runs to 15 residues. V shed 5 bases and J 1 base; nucleotides not matched to a gene: 4. Germline CDR1 is MNHEY and CDR2 is SVGAGI.

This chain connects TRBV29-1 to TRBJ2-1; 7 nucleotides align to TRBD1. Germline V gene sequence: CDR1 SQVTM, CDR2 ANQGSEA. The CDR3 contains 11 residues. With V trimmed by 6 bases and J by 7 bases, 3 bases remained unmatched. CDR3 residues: CSVDRSNEQFF. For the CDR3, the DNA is TGCAGCGTGGACAGGTCGAATGAGCAGTTCTTC.

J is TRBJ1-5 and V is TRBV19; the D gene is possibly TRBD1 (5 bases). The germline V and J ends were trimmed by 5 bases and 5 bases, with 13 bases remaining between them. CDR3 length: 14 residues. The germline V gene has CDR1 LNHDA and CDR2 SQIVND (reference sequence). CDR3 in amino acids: CASSAQGRHQPQHF. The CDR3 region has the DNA TGTGCCAGTAGTGCGCAGGGTCGTCATCAGCCCCAGCATTTT.

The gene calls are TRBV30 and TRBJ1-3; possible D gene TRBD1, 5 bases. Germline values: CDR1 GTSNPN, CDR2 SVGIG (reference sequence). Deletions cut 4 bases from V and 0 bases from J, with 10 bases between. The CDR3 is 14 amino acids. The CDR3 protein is CAWKQVLSGNTIYF. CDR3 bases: TGTGCCTGGAAACAGGTGCTCTCTGGAAACACCATATATTTT.